This TCR beta chain is drawn from a study of technical replicates of blood from a few donors. Measured with immunoSEQ multiplex PCR; TCRdb has only the in-frame clones, and not every one. The table records about 68,000 clones, 95% to 97% of them present only once. The CDR3 covers 13 residues. Germline lookup yields CDR1 SGHTA and CDR2 FQGTGA. V was shortened by 0 bases and J by 4 bases, with 6 bases between the two germline ends. This receptor was identified in a human donor in good health. This chain uses TRBV7-3 with TRBJ1-2; D not resolved. Sample: T cells isolated from PBMCs. The CDR3 loop reads CASSLTSGYGYTF. In DNA, the CDR3 is TGTGCCAGCAGCTTAACGTCCGGCTATGGCTACACCTTC.